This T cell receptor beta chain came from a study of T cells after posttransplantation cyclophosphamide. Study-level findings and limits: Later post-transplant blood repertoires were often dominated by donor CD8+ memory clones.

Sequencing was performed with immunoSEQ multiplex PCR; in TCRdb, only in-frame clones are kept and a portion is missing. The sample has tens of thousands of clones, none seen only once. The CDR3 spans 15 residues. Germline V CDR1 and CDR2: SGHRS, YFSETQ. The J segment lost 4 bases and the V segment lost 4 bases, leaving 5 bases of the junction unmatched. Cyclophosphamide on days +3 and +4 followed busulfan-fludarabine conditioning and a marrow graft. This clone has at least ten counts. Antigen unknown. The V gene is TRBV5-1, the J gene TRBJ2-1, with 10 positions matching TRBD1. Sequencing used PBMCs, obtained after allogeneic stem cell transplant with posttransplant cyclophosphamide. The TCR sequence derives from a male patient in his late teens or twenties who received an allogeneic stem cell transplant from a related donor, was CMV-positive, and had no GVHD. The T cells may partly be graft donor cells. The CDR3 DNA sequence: TGCGCCAGCAGCCGTTCGGGACAGGGGTACAATGAGCAGTTCTTC. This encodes CASSRSGQGYNEQFF.